The clone carrying this T cell receptor beta chain showed up just a few times. Its specificity is not known. The sample is drawn from a study of human T cells and chemical hapten exposure. Study details: Women made up most patients, who had alopecia areata, totalis or universalis.

Study observations and caveats: Sensitization with DPC brought no change to TCRs above 1 in 1000 in frequency. Alopecia in the donors means their immune response may deviate from healthy people's.

The length of the CDR3 is 14 residues. Germline CDR1 and CDR2: MGHDK and SYGVNS. Trimming took 5 bases from V and 6 from J; bases not matched to a gene: 7. TCRdb reprocessed the RACE reads with MiXCR, giving one entry per CDR3 protein. The repertoire consists of over 300,000 distinct CDR3 sequences, with approximately 5.1% occurring once and the leading ten covering just over 2.5%. Time point described: pre-sensitization, week 0. As for treatment: therapeutic diphenylcyclopropenone sensitization with weekly scalp DPC. This chain uses TRBV25-1 with TRBJ1-5, with 7 bases fitting TRBD1. This TCR was sampled from a woman aged 45-65 years with alopecia areata. Some clones in this sample may be carry-over from other donors' samples. This specimen was whole blood, taken in connection with sensitization to the hapten diphenylcyclopropenone (DPC). CDR3 residues: CASSFTGVGQPQHF. The CDR3 region has the DNA TGTGCCAGCAGTTTTACAGGGGTGGGTCAGCCCCAGCATTTT.